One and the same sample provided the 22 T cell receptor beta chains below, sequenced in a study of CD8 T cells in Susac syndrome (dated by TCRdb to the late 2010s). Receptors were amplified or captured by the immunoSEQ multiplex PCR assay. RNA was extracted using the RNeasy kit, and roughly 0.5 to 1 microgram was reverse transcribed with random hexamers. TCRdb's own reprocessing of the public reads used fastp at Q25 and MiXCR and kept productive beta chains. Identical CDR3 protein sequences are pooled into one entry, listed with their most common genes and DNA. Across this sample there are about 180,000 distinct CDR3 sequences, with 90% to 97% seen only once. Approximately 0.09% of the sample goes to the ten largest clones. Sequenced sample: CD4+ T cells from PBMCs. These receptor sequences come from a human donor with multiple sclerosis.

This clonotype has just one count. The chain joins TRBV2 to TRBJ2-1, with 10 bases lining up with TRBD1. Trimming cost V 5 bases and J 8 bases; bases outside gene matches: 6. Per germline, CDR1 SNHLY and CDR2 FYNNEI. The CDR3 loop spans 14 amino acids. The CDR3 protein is CASSKGTGVYEQFF. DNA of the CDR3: TGTGCCAGCAGTAAAGGGACAGGGGTTTATGAGCAGTTCTTC.

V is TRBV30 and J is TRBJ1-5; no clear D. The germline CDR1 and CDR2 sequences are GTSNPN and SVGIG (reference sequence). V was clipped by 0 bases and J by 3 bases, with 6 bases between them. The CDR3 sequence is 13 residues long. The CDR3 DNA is TGTGCCTGGAGTGTGGGATTCAATCAGCCCCAGCATTTT. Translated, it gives CAWSVGFNQPQHF. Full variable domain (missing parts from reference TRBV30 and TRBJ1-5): SQTIHQWPATLVQPVGSPLSLECTVEGTSNPNLYWYRQAAGRGLQLLFYSVGIGQISSEVPQNLSASRPQDRQFILSSKKLLLSDSGFYLCAWSVGFNQPQHFGDGTRLSIL.

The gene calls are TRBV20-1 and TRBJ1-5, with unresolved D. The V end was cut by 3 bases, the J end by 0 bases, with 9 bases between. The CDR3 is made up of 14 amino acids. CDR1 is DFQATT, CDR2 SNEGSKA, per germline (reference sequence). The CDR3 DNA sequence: TGCAGTGCTAGGATGGGGTATAGCAATCAGCCCCAGCATTTT. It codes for CSARMGYSNQPQHF.

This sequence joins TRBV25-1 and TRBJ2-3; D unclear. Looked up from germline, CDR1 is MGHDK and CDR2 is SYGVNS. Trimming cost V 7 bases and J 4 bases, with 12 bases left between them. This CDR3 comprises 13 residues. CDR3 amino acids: CASTRIGSDTQYF. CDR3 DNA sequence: TGTGCCAGCACCCGAATAGGGTCAGATACGCAGTATTTT.

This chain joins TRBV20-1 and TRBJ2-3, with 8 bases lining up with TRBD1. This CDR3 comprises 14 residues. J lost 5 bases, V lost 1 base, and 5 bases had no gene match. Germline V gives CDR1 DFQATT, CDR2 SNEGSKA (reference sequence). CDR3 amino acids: CSARGPGGEDTQYF. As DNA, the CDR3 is TGCAGTGCTAGAGGACCAGGGGGCGAAGATACGCAGTATTTT.

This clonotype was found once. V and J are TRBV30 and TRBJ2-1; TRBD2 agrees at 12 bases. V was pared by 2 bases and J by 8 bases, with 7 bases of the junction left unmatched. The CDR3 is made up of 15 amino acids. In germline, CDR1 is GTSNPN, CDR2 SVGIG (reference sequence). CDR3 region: CAWSRLAGGPDEQFF. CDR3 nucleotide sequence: TGTGCCTGGAGTAGGCTAGCGGGGGGGCCTGATGAGCAGTTCTTC. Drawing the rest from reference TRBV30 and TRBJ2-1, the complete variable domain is SQTIHQWPATLVQPVGSPLSLECTVEGTSNPNLYWYRQAAGRGLQLLFYSVGIGQISSEVPQNLSASRPQDRQFILSSKKLLLSDSGFYLCAWSRLAGGPDEQFFGPGTRLTVL.

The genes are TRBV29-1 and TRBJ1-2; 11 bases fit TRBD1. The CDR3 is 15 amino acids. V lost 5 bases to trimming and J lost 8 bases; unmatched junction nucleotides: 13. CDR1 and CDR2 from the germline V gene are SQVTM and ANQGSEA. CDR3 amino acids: CSVSPRTGQGGGYTF. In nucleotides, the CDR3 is TGCAGCGTTTCTCCCAGGACGGGACAGGGGGGCGGCTACACCTTC. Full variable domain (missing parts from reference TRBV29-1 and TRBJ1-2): SAVISQKPSRDICQRGTSLTIQCQVDSQVTMMFWYRQQPGQSLTLIATANQGSEATYESGFVIDKFPISRPNLTFSTLTVSNMSPEDSSIYLCSVSPRTGQGGGYTFGSGTRLTVV.

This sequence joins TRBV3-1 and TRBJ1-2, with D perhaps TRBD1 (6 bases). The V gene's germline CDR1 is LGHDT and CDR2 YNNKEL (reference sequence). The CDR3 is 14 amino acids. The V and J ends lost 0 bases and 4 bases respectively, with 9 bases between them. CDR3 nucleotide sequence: TGTGCCAGCAGCCAAGACAGGGGCGTCTATGGCTACACCTTC. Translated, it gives CASSQDRGVYGYTF.

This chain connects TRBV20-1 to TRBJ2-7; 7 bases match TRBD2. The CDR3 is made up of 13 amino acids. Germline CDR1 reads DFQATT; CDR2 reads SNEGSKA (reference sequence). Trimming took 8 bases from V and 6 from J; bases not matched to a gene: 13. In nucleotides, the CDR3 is TGCAGTATGCGACTTGCGGGAGCCGGCGAGCAGTACTTC. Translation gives CSMRLAGAGEQYF.

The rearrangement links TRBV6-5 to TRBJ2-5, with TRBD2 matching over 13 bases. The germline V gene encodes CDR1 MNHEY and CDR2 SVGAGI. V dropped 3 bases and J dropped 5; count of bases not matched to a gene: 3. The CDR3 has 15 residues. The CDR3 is CASSYTSGGAETQYF. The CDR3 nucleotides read TGTGCCAGCAGTTATACTAGCGGGGGGGCTGAGACCCAGTACTTC.

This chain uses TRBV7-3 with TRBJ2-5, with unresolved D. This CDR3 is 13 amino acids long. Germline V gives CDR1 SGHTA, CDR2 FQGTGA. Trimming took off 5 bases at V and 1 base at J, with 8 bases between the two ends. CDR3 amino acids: CASSRRIQETQYF. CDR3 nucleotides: TGTGCCAGCAGCCGACGGATCCAAGAGACCCAGTACTTC.

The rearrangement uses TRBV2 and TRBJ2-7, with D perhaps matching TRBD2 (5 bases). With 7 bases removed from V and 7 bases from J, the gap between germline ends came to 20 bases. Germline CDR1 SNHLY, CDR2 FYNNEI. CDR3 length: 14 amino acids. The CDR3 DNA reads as TGTGCCAGCATGGGGTCCCGGACTCTGGGGGAGCAGTACTTC. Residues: CASMGSRTLGEQYF.

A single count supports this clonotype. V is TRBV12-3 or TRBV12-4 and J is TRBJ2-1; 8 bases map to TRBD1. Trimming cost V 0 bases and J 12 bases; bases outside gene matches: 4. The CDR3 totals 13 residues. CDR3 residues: CASSLAAGGGQFF. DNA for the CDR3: TGTGCCAGCAGTTTAGCCGCAGGGGGCGGGCAGTTCTTC.

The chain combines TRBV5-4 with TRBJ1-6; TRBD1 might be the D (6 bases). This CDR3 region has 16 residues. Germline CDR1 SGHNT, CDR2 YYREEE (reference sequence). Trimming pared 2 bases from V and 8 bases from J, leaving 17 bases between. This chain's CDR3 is CASSLLQGLSDSPLHF. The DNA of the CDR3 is TGTGCCAGCAGCTTACTCCAGGGGTTATCGGATTCACCCCTCCACTTT.

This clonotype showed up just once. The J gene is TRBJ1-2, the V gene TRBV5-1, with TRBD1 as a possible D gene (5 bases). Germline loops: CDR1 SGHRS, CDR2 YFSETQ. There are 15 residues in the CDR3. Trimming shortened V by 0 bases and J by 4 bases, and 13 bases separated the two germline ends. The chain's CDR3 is CASSLDRGLFYGYTF. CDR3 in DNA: TGCGCCAGCAGCTTGGATCGGGGCCTCTTCTATGGCTACACCTTC.

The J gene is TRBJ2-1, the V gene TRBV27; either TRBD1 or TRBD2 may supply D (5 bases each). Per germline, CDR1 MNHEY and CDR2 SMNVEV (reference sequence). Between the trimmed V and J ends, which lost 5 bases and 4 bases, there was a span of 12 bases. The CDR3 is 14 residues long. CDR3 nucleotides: TGTGCCAGCAGTCCCCGAGAGGGGTACAATGAGCAGTTCTTC. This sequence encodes CASSPREGYNEQFF.

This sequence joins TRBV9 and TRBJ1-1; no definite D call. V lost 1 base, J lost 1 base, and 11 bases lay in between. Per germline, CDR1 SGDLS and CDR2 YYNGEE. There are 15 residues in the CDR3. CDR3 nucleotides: TGTGCCAGCAGCGTAACGGCCGCCGGGAACACTGAAGCTTTCTTT. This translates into CASSVTAAGNTEAFF.

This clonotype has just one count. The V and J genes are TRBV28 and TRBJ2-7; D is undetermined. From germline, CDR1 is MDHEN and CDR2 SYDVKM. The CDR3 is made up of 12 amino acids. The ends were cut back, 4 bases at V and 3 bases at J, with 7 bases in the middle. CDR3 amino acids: CASSSYRYEQYF. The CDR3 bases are TGTGCCAGCAGTTCGTACCGCTACGAGCAGTACTTC.

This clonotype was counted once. The CDR3 DNA sequence: TGTGCCAGCAGCTTCAAGACGACTAACACCGGGGAGCTGTTTTTT. Translation: CASSFKTTNTGELFF. This chain joins TRBV5-4 and TRBJ2-2; D uncertain. The V gene's germline CDR1 is SGHNT and CDR2 YYREEE (reference sequence). The V gene lost 2 bases and the J gene lost 2 bases, with 10 bases spanning the gap. CDR3 length equals 15 residues.

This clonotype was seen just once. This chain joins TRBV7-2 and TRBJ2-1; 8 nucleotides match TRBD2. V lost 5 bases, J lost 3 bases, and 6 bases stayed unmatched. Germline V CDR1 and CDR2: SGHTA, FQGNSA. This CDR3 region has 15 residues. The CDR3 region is CASSPRTSFYNEQFF. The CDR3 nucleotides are TGTGCCAGCAGCCCACGGACTAGCTTCTACAATGAGCAGTTCTTC.

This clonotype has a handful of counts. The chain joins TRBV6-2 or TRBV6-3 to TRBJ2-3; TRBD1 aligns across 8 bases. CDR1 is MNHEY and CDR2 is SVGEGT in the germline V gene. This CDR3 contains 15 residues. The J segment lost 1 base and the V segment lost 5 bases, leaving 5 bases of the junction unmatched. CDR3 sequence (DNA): TGTGCCAGCAGTCTAGGACAGGGAGGCACAGATACGCAGTATTTT. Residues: CASSLGQGGTDTQYF.

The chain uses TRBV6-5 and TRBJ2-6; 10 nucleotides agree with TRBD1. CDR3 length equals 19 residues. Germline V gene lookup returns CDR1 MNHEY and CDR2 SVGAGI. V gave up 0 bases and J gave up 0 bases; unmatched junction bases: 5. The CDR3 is CASSYSRTGGSSGANVLTF. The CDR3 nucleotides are TGTGCCAGCAGTTACTCCAGGACAGGGGGTTCCTCTGGGGCCAACGTCCTGACTTTC.